The rows below give T cell receptor beta chains drawn from one sample of a study of blood T cell repertoires in COVID-19. Here immunoSEQ multiplex PCR was the method, and the copy in TCRdb shows in-frame clones only, minus some. This table holds about 59,000 clones, less than 75% found once. Sequencing input: peripheral blood. All receptors derive from a woman between 50 and 59 years old with active or convalescent COVID-19. CDR3s include the opening cysteine and the closing phenylalanine or tryptophan. A D gene is named only where the DNA matches it firmly. The size entry is marked missing in some rows and otherwise reads once, few, many or a size class.

v_call	d_call	j_call	clone_size	cdr3_aa	cdr3_nt
TRBV29-1	TRBD1	TRBJ1-1	NA	CSVGLSGGTEAFF	TGCAGCGTTGGCCTCTCAGGGGGCACTGAAGCTTTCTTT
TRBV29-1	NA	TRBJ2-5	once	CSVEASQETQYF	TGCAGCGTTGAAGCCAGCCAAGAGACCCAGTACTTC
TRBV6-6	TRBD2	TRBJ2-2	NA	CASSYGSGSPGELFF	TGTGCCAGCAGTTACGGGAGCGGGAGTCCCGGGGAGCTGTTTTTT
TRBV5-1	TRBD2	TRBJ2-3	NA	CASSLAGGLADTQYF	TGCGCCAGCAGCTTGGCCGGGGGGTTGGCAGATACGCAGTATTTT
TRBV4-2	NA	TRBJ2-2	NA	CASSPPSGELFF	TGTGCCAGCAGCCCCCCTAGCGGGGAGCTGTTTTTT
TRBV2	NA	TRBJ2-5	NA	CASSAETGGTETQYF	TGTGCCAGCAGTGCTGAGACCGGAGGTACGGAGACCCAGTACTTC
TRBV27	NA	TRBJ1-4	NA	CASSLSRGIGSEKLFF	TGTGCCAGCAGTTTATCCCGGGGGATAGGGAGTGAAAAACTGTTTTTT
TRBV11-2	TRBD2	TRBJ2-1	NA	CASSLDWIGLAGYNEQFF	TGTGCCAGCAGCTTAGATTGGATCGGACTAGCGGGGTACAATGAGCAGTTCTTC
TRBV10-3	TRBD2	TRBJ2-7	NA	CAITRSGRANDEQYF	TGTGCCATCACGCGGAGCGGGAGGGCGAACGACGAGCAGTACTTC
TRBV3-1/TRBV3-2	NA	TRBJ1-6	NA	CASSPGQNIDNSPLHF	TGTGCCAGCAGCCCCGGACAGAACATAGATAATTCACCCCTCCACTTT
TRBV18	TRBD1	TRBJ1-1	NA	CASSLYRGYSTEAFF	TGTGCCAGCTCACTTTACAGGGGATATAGCACTGAAGCTTTCTTT
TRBV2	TRBD1	TRBJ1-2	NA	CASRGQGSPLSPYGYTF	TGTGCCAGCAGAGGACAGGGTTCGCCCTTAAGTCCCTATGGCTACACCTTC
TRBV6-5	TRBD2	TRBJ2-7	NA	CASSPGLAGGYEQYF	TGTGCCAGCAGTCCCGGACTAGCGGGAGGCTACGAGCAGTACTTC
TRBV28	TRBD2	TRBJ2-4	NA	CASSSQPGLAGEGAKNIQYF	TGTGCCAGCAGTTCCCAACCGGGACTAGCGGGAGAGGGAGCCAAAAACATTCAGTACTTC
TRBV2	NA	TRBJ2-5	once	CASSESASPETQYF	TGTGCCAGCAGTGAGAGCGCCAGTCCGGAGACCCAGTACTTC
TRBV30	NA	TRBJ1-2	NA	CASSPRGGKKGYTF	TGTGCCTCAAGCCCTCGCGGGGGGAAGAAGGGCTACACCTTC
TRBV2	NA	TRBJ2-7	NA	CASSGNPGLGYEQYF	TGTGCCAGCAGCGGTAATCCGGGACTGGGGTACGAGCAGTACTTC
TRBV5-1	NA	TRBJ2-1	NA	CASSSHSKQFF	TGCGCCAGCAGCTCCCACTCGAAGCAGTTCTTC
TRBV30	TRBD1	TRBJ2-7	NA	CAWSRTGLYEQYF	TGTGCCTGGAGCCGGACAGGCCTCTACGAGCAGTACTTC
TRBV5-4	TRBD2	TRBJ2-5	NA	CASSLGLAGVWETQYF	TGTGCCAGCAGCCTGGGACTAGCGGGAGTGTGGGAGACCCAGTACTTC
TRBV28	TRBD1	TRBJ1-3	NA	CASSLGTEGNTIYF	TGTGCCAGCAGTTTGGGGACAGAAGGTAACACCATATATTTT
TRBV19	NA	TRBJ2-3	NA	CASSIRRGITDTQYF	TGTGCCAGTAGTATACGGAGGGGAATCACAGATACGCAGTATTTT
TRBV3-1/TRBV3-2	NA	TRBJ1-5	NA	CASSQGAGRENQPQHF	TGTGCCAGCAGCCAAGGAGCGGGCAGGGAAAATCAGCCCCAGCATTTT
TRBV2	NA	TRBJ2-4	NA	CASSEASGNTLAKNIQYF	TGTGCCAGCAGTGAAGCGTCAGGAAATACGCTAGCCAAAAACATTCAGTACTTC
TRBV6-5	NA	TRBJ2-3	once	CASVLVGVTDTQYF	TGTGCCAGCGTTTTGGTAGGGGTCACAGATACGCAGTATTTT
TRBV21-1	NA	TRBJ2-1	NA	CASSKATGFLSYNEQFF	TGTGCCAGCAGCAAAGCGACAGGATTCCTCTCCTACAATGAGCAGTTCTTC